This entry lists 29 T cell receptor beta chains sequenced from one sample in a study of metastatic and nonmetastatic thyroid tumors. There were no patients who had received any treatment before thyroid surgery. Using MiXCR, TCRdb re-called clones from the PCR reads. The table includes roughly 50,000 clones, 22% detected once. Sequencing used blood. These TCRs come from a male donor with papillary thyroid cancer or a benign thyroid nodule (not recorded which). Some clones in this sample may be carry-over from other donors' samples.

This clone was picked up many times. The chain is built from TRBV18 and TRBJ1-2; D unclear. The CDR3 runs 15 residues. Trimming took 5 bases from V and 0 from J, leaving 13 bases between them. Per the germline V gene, CDR1 is KGHSH and CDR2 is LQKENI. DNA for the CDR3: TGTGCCAGCTCAAGGGCGGCAGACTCTAACTATGGCTACACCTTC. Its protein product is CASSRAADSNYGYTF.

This clone occurred many times. The same CDR3 arises from other DNA sequences in this sample as well. The genes are TRBV9 and TRBJ2-1; a possible D gene is TRBD2 (7 bases). There are 15 residues in the CDR3. The V and J ends lost 0 bases and 8 bases respectively, with 15 bases between them. Germline values: CDR1 SGDLS, CDR2 YYNGEE. CDR3 region: CASSVASRGGHEQFF. The CDR3 DNA reads TGTGCCAGCAGCGTAGCTAGTCGCGGGGGCCATGAGCAGTTCTTC.

The gene calls are TRBV4-3 and TRBJ1-1, with D unclear. Per germline, CDR1 LGHNA and CDR2 YSLEER. The length of the CDR3 is 16 residues. The germline V and J ends were trimmed by 1 base and 7 bases, with 19 bases remaining between them. This chain's CDR3 is CASSQARPVGGHEAFF. The DNA of the CDR3 is TGCGCCAGCAGCCAAGCTCGGCCAGTGGGTGGGCATGAAGCTTTCTTT.

The rearrangement uses TRBV11-1 and TRBJ2-7; 7 positions match TRBD1. This CDR3 has 14 residues. Germline lookup yields CDR1 SGHAT and CDR2 FQDESV (reference sequence). V was pared by 5 bases and J by 3 bases, with 7 bases of the junction left unmatched. The CDR3 protein is CASSPRGQIYEQYF. Written as DNA, the CDR3 is TGTGCCAGCAGCCCCCGGGGACAGATCTACGAGCAGTACTTC.

Notes on this clone: The same CDR3 can be traced to other DNA sequences in this sample. The chain has TRBV27 and TRBJ2-2; possibly TRBD2 for D (6 bases). CDR3 size: 12 residues. V dropped 8 bases and J dropped 8 bases, with 12 bases sitting between them. Germline V gene data show CDR1 as MNHEY and CDR2 as SMNVEV (reference sequence). The CDR3 loop is CASRPGVGELFF. CDR3 bases: TGTGCCAGCCGACCGGGGGTGGGGGAGCTGTTTTTT.

This clone was counted only a few times. The chain employs TRBV27 and TRBJ2-5, with D possibly TRBD1 on 6 matching bases. The V end was cut by 3 bases, the J end by 5 bases, with 16 bases between. Germline CDR1 and CDR2: MNHEY and SMNVEV (reference sequence). The CDR3 consists of 15 residues. The CDR3 DNA reads TGTGCCAGCAGTTTTGGACAGCTCTCCGGCGAGACCCAGTACTTC. Its protein product is CASSFGQLSGETQYF.

With regard to this clone: One end of the junction fails to match germline, which may point to a read error. The sample has other DNA sequences that encode this CDR3 too. V is TRBV5-1 and J is TRBJ2-6; D is possibly TRBD2 (6 bases). Germline CDR1 reads SGHRS; CDR2 reads YFSETQ. The CDR3 runs to 16 residues. In nucleotides, the CDR3 is TGCGCCAGCAGCCGGGACTCGCGTTCTGGGGCCAACGTACTGACTTTC. Translating gives CASSRDSRSGANVLTF.

The chain uses TRBV11-1 and TRBJ2-1; 8 bases line up with TRBD2. The junction had 6 bases not matched to a gene; V was cut back by 2 bases and J by 6 bases. CDR3 size: 15 residues. Germline V gene lookup returns CDR1 SGHAT and CDR2 FQDESV (reference sequence). CDR3 sequence (DNA): TGTGCCAGCAGCTTACCGGGAGGGCCAGGCAATGAGCAGTTCTTC. This translates into CASSLPGGPGNEQFF.

Ten or more counts support this clone. A much bigger clone sits one base away, suggesting this may be a read error. The chain combines TRBV4-1 with TRBJ1-3; unclear D gene. The CDR3 totals 20 residues. Germline V gives CDR1 MGHRA, CDR2 YSYEKL. The CDR3 region has the DNA TGCGCCAGCAGCCAAGATTTCCCCAGATCAAGCTCCGGTACTGGAAACACCACATATTTT. Amino acid sequence: CASSQDFPRSSSGTGNTTYF.

This clone was observed a handful of times. The J gene is TRBJ1-2, the V gene TRBV5-4; 8 bases match TRBD1. CDR1 is SGHNT and CDR2 is YYREEE in the germline V gene (reference sequence). V was pared by 4 bases and J by 6 bases, with 8 bases of the junction left unmatched. The CDR3 covers 14 residues. The CDR3 DNA sequence: TGTGCCAGCAGCATAGATCAGGGGGCAGATGGCTACACCTTC. Protein product: CASSIDQGADGYTF.

As for this clone: This could be a read error, since a much larger clone is one nucleotide away. The V call is TRBV5-6, the J call TRBJ2-1; D not certain. CDR3 length: 15 amino acids. The V gene's germline CDR1 is SGHDT and CDR2 YYEEEE. The CDR3 DNA is TGTGCCAGCGGCTTGGAAATTTCACGAGACAATGAGCAGTTCTTC. Its protein product is CASGLEISRDNEQFF.

This clone was counted a single time. A read error may produce the germline difference seen at one junction end. This chain uses TRBV11-1 with TRBJ2-2; either TRBD1 or TRBD2 may fit D (6 bases each). The CDR3 runs to 16 residues. The germline CDR1 and CDR2 sequences are SGHAT and FQDESV (reference sequence). The CDR3 nucleotides read TGTGCCAGCAGCCTCTGGAGGGGGGCGAACACCGGGCAGCTGTTTTTT. This gives the protein CASSLWRGANTGQLFF.

In this sample, this clone turned up many times. One base away lies a much larger clone, so this may be a sequencing read error. Other DNA variants within this sample encode the same CDR3. V is TRBV5-1 and J is TRBJ1-2; D not resolved. The CDR3 contains 14 residues. CDR1 SGHRS and CDR2 YFSETQ come from the germline V gene. The CDR3 loop is CASSPVSPNYGYTF. The CDR3 coding sequence is TGCGCCAGCAGCCCGGTCAGCCCTAACTATGGCTACACTTTC. The whole variable domain, filled in from reference TRBV5-1 and TRBJ1-2, reads KAGVTQTPRYLIKTRGQQVTLSCSPISGHRSVSWYQQTPGQGLQFLFEYFSETQRNKGNFPGRFSGRQFSNSRSEMNVSTLELGDSALYLCASSPVSPNYGYTFGSGTRLTVV.

The table lists this clone with a count of one. V and J are TRBV20-1 and TRBJ1-6; tentative D call: TRBD1 (6 bases). This CDR3 is built from 15 residues. The germline CDR1 and CDR2 sequences are DFQATT and SNEGSKA (reference sequence). V was shortened by 6 bases and J by 7 bases, with 19 bases between the two germline ends. The CDR3 DNA is TGCAGTGCCCATGTGGACAGTGAGGAAAATTCACCCCTCCACTTT. As protein: CSAHVDSEENSPLHF.

The chain is built from TRBV18 and TRBJ2-7, with 9 positions matching TRBD1. The germline V gene has CDR1 KGHSH and CDR2 LQKENI. V shed 3 bases, J shed 5 bases, and the junction held 8 bases outside the gene matches. The CDR3 sequence is 15 residues long. The CDR3 is CASSPGTGKGNEQYF. The CDR3 coding sequence is TGTGCCAGCTCACCCGGGACAGGGAAGGGTAACGAGCAGTACTTC.

The chain recombines TRBV20-1 with TRBJ1-2, with a weak D call TRBD1 (6 bases). The V end was cut by 5 bases, the J end by 1 base, with 11 bases between. The CDR3 is 13 amino acids. Germline CDR1 reads DFQATT; CDR2 reads SNEGSKA (reference sequence). CDR3 amino acids: CSAPGVLNYGYTF. CDR3 sequence (DNA): TGCAGTGCTCCAGGGGTCCTTAACTATGGCTACACCTTC.

The chain combines TRBV6-2 or TRBV6-3 with TRBJ2-1; D may be TRBD2 (6 bases). The CDR3 is made up of 15 amino acids. V was clipped by 0 bases and J by 8 bases, with 14 bases between them. Germline V CDR1 and CDR2: MNHEY, SVGEGT. CDR3 nucleotides: TGTGCCAGCAGTTACTCGGGACTCGTAGGTGATGAGCAGTTCTTC. It translates to CASSYSGLVGDEQFF.

Remarks on this clone: The same CDR3 also results from other DNA sequences found in this sample. The rearrangement links TRBV6-5 to TRBJ2-1, with D perhaps TRBD1 (6 bases). The CDR3 length is 13 residues. CDR1 and CDR2 (germline): MNHEY, SVGAGI. Trimming removed 0 bases from V and 8 bases from J, with 8 bases in between. This CDR3 is CASSYSGADEQFF. CDR3 nucleotide sequence: TGTGCCAGCAGTTACTCGGGGGCGGATGAGCAGTTCTTC.

A note on this clone: One base away lies a much larger clone, so this may be a sequencing read error. CDR3: CANSRDAGELFF. The CDR3 nucleotides are TGTGCCAACAGCCGAGACGCCGGGGAGCTGTTTTTT. V and J are TRBV7-3 and TRBJ2-2; no definite D call. Looked up from germline, CDR1 is SGHTA and CDR2 is FQGTGA. CDR3 size: 12 residues.

This chain links TRBV30 with TRBJ2-2, with D perhaps given as TRBD1 or TRBD2 (7 bases each). The V and J ends lost 7 bases and 4 bases respectively, with 16 bases between them. CDR1 is GTSNPN, CDR2 SVGIG, per germline (reference sequence). The CDR3 covers 14 residues. CDR3 in DNA: TGTGCCTTGGGAGGGACAGCCGGCACCGGGGAGCTGTTTTTT. Translated: CALGGTAGTGELFF. The complete variable domain, with remaining parts taken from reference TRBV30 and TRBJ2-2, reads SQTIHQWPATLVQPVGSPLSLECTVEGTSNPNLYWYRQAAGRGLQLLFYSVGIGQISSEVPQNLSASRPQDRQFILSSKKLLLSDSGFYLCALGGTAGTGELFFGEGSRLTVL.

This clone was seen many times. V gene TRBV29-1 combines with J gene TRBJ2-3, with 7 bases identical to TRBD1. The CDR3 runs 13 residues. Trimming removed 7 bases from V and 1 base from J; junction bases left unmatched: 5. CDR1 is SQVTM, CDR2 ANQGSEA, per germline. DNA for the CDR3: TGCAGCGGTAGTACAGGGGGCACAGATACGCAGTATTTT. It encodes CSGSTGGTDTQYF.

The chain has TRBV19 and TRBJ1-4; D ambiguous. The CDR3 consists of 14 residues. Trimming shortened V by 9 bases and J by 8 bases, and 19 bases separated the two germline ends. Germline loops: CDR1 LNHDA, CDR2 SQIVND (reference sequence). Written as DNA, the CDR3 is TGTGCCAGCAGCCCCCGTCCAAGCTGGGAAAAACTGTTTTTT. This translates into CASSPRPSWEKLFF.

In DNA, the CDR3 is TGTGCCAGCAGCCAAACGCGGAAACTGGATGATGAAAAACTGTTTTTT. This gives the protein CASSQTRKLDDEKLFF. The rearrangement uses TRBV3-1 and TRBJ1-4; D gene unclear. The CDR3 length is 16 residues. Germline loops: CDR1 LGHDT, CDR2 YNNKEL (reference sequence). V was cut by 2 bases and J by 6 bases, with 16 bases left in between.

Many counts were recorded for this clone. The V call is TRBV7-2, the J call TRBJ2-1; D gene uncertain. V gave up 3 bases and J gave up 6 bases, with 12 bases separating them. The germline CDR1 and CDR2 sequences are SGHTA and FQGNSA. The CDR3 runs to 14 residues. CDR3 in amino acids: CASSLVGTGNEQFF. The CDR3, as DNA: TGTGCCAGCAGCTTGGTTGGCACCGGCAATGAGCAGTTCTTC.

CDR3 sequence: CASTLRGGRSNQPQHF. In DNA form, the CDR3 reads TGTGCCAGCACCCTCCGGGGGGGGAGGAGCAATCAGCCCCAGCATTTT. The J gene is TRBJ1-5, the V gene TRBV28; D possibly corresponds to TRBD1 (5 bases). Germline CDR1 MDHEN, CDR2 SYDVKM. The CDR3 spans 16 residues. With 7 bases removed from V and 1 base from J, the gap between germline ends came to 17 bases. Full variable domain (missing parts from reference TRBV28 and TRBJ1-5): DVKVTQSSRYLVKRTGEKVFLECVQDMDHENMFWYRQDPGLGLRLIYFSYDVKMKEKGDIPEGYSVSREKKERFSLILESASTNQTSMYLCASTLRGGRSNQPQHFGDGTRLSIL.

This clone has at least ten counts. The chain combines TRBV30 with TRBJ1-2; TRBD1 is a possible D gene (6 bases). Trimming left V 0 bases short and J 4 bases short, with 18 bases between. Germline assignment: CDR1 GTSNPN and CDR2 SVGIG (reference sequence). This CDR3 is built from 16 residues. DNA for the CDR3: TGTGCCTGGAGTGTAGCGACCACAGGGAGTAGCTATGGCTACACCTTC. Protein sequence: CAWSVATTGSSYGYTF. The whole variable domain, filled in from reference TRBV30 and TRBJ1-2, reads SQTIHQWPATLVQPVGSPLSLECTVEGTSNPNLYWYRQAAGRGLQLLFYSVGIGQISSEVPQNLSASRPQDRQFILSSKKLLLSDSGFYLCAWSVATTGSSYGYTFGSGTRLTVV.

The rearrangement joins TRBV11-1 to TRBJ2-3; 16 bases align to TRBD2. Trimming at V came to 5 bases and at J to 6 bases, leaving 2 bases not matched to a gene. The germline V gene encodes CDR1 SGHAT and CDR2 FQDESV (reference sequence). CDR3 length: 15 amino acids. CDR3 nucleotides: TGTGCCAGCAGCCCGGGACTAGCGGGAGGGGATACGCAGTATTTT. Encoded protein: CASSPGLAGGDTQYF. Full variable domain (rest looked up from reference TRBV11-1 and TRBJ2-3): EAEVAQSPRYKITEKSQAVAFWCDPISGHATLYWYRQILGQGPELLVQFQDESVVDDSQLPKDRFSAERLKGVDSTLKIQPAELGDSAMYLCASSPGLAGGDTQYFGPGTRLTVL.

The V and J genes are TRBV6-1 and TRBJ1-4; the match to TRBD1 covers 10 bases. The V gene's germline CDR1 is MNHNS and CDR2 SASEGT. V gave up 2 bases and J gave up 8 bases; unmatched junction bases: 5. The CDR3 contains 15 residues. Here the CDR3 DNA reads TGTGCCAGCAGTGAATCTTGGACAGGGGGAGAAAAACTGTTTTTT. Translating it yields CASSESWTGGEKLFF.

This clone has a count of ten or more. The genes are TRBV25-1 and TRBJ2-1; D gene unclear. V was cut by 1 base and J by 3 bases, with 13 bases left in between. The CDR3 has 16 residues. Germline V gene data show CDR1 as MGHDK and CDR2 as SYGVNS. This CDR3 reads CASSEFNRRNYNEQFF. The CDR3 region has the DNA TGTGCCAGCAGTGAATTTAACCGACGAAACTACAATGAGCAGTTCTTC.